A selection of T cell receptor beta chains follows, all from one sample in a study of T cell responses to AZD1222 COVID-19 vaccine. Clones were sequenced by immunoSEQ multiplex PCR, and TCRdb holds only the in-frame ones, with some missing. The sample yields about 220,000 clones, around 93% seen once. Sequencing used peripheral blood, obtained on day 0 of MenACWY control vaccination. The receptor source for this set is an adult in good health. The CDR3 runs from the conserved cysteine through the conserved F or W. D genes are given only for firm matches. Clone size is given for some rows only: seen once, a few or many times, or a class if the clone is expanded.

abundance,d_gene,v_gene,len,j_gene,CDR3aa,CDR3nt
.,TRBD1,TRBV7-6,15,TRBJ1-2,CASSVGQGVYYGYTF,TGTGCCAGCAGCGTAGGACAGGGAGTTTACTATGGCTACACCTTC
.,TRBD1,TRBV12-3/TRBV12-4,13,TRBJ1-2,CASSLGQGSGYTF,TGTGCCAGCAGTTTAGGACAGGGAAGTGGCTACACCTTC
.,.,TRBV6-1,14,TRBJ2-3,CASSEAGGSDTQYF,TGTGCCAGCAGTGAAGCCGGGGGTTCAGATACGCAGTATTTT
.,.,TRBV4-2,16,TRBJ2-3,CASSQDGTQRADTQYF,TGTGCCAGCAGCCAAGATGGGACCCAACGGGCAGATACGCAGTATTTT
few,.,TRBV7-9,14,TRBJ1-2,CASSPQGLNYGYTF,TGTGCCAGCAGCCCCCAGGGGCTGAACTATGGCTACACCTTC
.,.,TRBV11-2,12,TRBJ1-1,CASSQTVTEAFF,TGTGCCAGCAGTCAAACAGTGACTGAAGCTTTCTTT
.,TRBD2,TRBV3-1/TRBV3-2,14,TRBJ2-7,CASSQPAGEGEQYF,TGTGCCAGCAGCCAACCAGCGGGGGAAGGCGAGCAGTACTTC
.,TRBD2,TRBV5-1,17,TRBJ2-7,CASSPFEAGGIPYEQYF,TGCGCCAGCAGCCCCTTTGAAGCGGGGGGCATTCCCTACGAGCAGTACTTC
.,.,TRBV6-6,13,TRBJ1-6,CASTLGLDSPLHF,TGTGCCAGCACTCTGGGGCTGGATTCACCCCTCCACTTT
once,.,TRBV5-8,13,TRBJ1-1,CASSSGPFGEAFF,TGTGCCAGCAGCTCCGGACCGTTTGGGGAAGCTTTCTTT
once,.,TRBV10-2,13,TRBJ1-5,CASSSQVNQPQHF,TGCGCCAGCAGTTCGCAGGTAAATCAGCCCCAGCATTTT
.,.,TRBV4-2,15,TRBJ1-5,CASSQDGAGMRPQHF,TGTGCCAGCAGCCAAGATGGGGCCGGGATGAGGCCCCAGCATTTT
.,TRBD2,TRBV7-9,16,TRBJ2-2,CASSLLTSGYPGELFF,TGTGCCAGCAGCTTACTAACTAGCGGGTACCCCGGGGAGCTGTTTTTT
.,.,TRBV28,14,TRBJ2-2,CASSPQGSTGELFF,TGTGCCAGCAGCCCACAGGGATCCACCGGGGAGCTGTTTTTT
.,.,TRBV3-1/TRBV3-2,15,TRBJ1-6,CASSRQSSYNSPLHF,TGTGCCAGCAGCAGACAGAGCTCCTATAATTCACCCCTCCACTTT
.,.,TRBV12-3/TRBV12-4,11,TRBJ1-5,CASSLGQPQHF,TGTGCCAGCAGTTTAGGTCAGCCCCAGCATTTT
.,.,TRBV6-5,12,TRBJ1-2,CASGLRTIGYTF,TGTGCCAGCGGACTTCGGACTATAGGCTACACCTTC
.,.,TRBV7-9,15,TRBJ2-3,CASSVSATSTDTQYF,TGTGCCAGCAGCGTTAGCGCCACTAGCACAGATACGCAGTATTTT
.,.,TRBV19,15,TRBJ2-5,CASTSKVSDQETQYF,TGTGCCAGTACTTCAAAGGTGTCAGATCAAGAGACCCAGTACTTC
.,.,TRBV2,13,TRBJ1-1,CASSDRTNTEAFF,TGTGCCAGCAGTGACAGGACGAACACTGAAGCTTTCTTT